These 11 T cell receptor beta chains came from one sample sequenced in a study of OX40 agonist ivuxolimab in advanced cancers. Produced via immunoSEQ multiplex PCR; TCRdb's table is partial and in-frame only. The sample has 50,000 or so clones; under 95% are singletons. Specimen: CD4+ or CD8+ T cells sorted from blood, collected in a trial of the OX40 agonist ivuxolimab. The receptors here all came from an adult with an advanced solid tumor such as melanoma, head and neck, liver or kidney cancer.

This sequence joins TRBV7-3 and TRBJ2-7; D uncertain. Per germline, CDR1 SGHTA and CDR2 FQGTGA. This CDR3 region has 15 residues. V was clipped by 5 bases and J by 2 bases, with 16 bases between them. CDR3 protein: CASSPDAAFPYEQYF. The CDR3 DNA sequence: TGTGCCAGCAGCCCCGACGCGGCTTTTCCCTACGAGCAGTACTTC.

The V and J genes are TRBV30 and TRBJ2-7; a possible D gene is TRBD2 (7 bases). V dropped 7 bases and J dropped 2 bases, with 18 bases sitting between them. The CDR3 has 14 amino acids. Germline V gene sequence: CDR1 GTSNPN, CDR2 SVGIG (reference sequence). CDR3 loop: CASAEGGGAYEQYF. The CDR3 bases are TGTGCCTCCGCAGAAGGAGGGGGGGCCTACGAGCAGTACTTC. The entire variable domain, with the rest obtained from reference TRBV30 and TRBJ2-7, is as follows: SQTIHQWPATLVQPVGSPLSLECTVEGTSNPNLYWYRQAAGRGLQLLFYSVGIGQISSEVPQNLSASRPQDRQFILSSKKLLLSDSGFYLCASAEGGGAYEQYFGPGTRLTVT.

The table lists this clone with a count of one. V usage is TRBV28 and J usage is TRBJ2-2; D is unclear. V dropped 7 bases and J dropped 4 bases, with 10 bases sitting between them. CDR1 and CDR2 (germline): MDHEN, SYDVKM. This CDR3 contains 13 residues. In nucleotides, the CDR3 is TGTGCCAGCACTTTTAGACTCACCGGGGAGCTGTTTTTT. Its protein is CASTFRLTGELFF.

CDR3 amino acids: CASSENDALGQYF. The CDR3 DNA is TGTGCCAGCAGTGAGAACGATGCCCTGGGGCAGTACTTC. The chain uses TRBV2 and TRBJ2-7; D gene uncertain. The germline V gene encodes CDR1 SNHLY and CDR2 FYNNEI. The CDR3 loop spans 13 amino acids. Trimming shortened V by 3 bases and J by 9 bases, and 15 bases separated the two germline ends.

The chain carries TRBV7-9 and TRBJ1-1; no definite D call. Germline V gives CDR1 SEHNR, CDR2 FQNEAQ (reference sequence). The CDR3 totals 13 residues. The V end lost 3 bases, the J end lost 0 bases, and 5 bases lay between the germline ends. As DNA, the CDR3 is TGTGCCAGCAGCTTTTTCATGAACACTGAAGCTTTCTTT. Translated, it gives CASSFFMNTEAFF.

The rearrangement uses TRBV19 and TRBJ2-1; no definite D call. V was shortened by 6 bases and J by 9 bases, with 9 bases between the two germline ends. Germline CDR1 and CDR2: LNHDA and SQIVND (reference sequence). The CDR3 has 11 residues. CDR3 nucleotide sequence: TGTGCCAGTAGATTCGGCGGTGAGCAGTTCTTC. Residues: CASRFGGEQFF.

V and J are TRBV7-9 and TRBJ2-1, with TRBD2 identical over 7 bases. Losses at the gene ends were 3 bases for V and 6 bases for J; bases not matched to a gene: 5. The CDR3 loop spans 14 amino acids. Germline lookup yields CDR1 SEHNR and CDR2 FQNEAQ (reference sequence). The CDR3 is CASSFGGGVNEQFF. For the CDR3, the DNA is TGTGCCAGCAGCTTTGGTGGGGGGGTCAATGAGCAGTTCTTC.

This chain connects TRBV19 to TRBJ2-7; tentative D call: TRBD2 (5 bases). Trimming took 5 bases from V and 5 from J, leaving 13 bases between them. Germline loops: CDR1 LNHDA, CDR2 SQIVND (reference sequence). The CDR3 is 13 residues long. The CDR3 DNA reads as TGTGCCAGTAGTTATTTGGGTAGCGACGAGCAGTACTTC. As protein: CASSYLGSDEQYF.

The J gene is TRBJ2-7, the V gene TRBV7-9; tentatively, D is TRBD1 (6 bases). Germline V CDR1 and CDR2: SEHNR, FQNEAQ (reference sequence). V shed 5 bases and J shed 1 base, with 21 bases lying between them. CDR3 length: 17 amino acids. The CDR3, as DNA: TGTGCCAGCAGCCTCTCTTCCCCGCAGGGGAAATCCTACGAGCAGTACTTC. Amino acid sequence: CASSLSSPQGKSYEQYF.

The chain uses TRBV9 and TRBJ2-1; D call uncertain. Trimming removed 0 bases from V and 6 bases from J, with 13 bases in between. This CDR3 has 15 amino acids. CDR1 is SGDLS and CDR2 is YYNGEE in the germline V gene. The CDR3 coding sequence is TGTGCCAGCAGCGTAGAACCCGCCGTGTTCAATGAGCAGTTCTTC. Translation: CASSVEPAVFNEQFF.

CDR3 nucleotide sequence: TGTGCCAGCTCACCAGTGGCAGGGGGCGAGACCCAGTACTTC. Its translation is CASSPVAGGETQYF. V gene TRBV18 combines with J gene TRBJ2-5; 8 bases align to TRBD1. CDR3 length equals 14 residues. In germline, CDR1 is KGHSH, CDR2 LQKENI. With 2 bases clipped from V and 5 bases from J, the junction kept 4 bases outside the gene matches. Using reference TRBV18 and TRBJ2-5 for the parts outside the CDR3, the full variable domain is NAGVMQNPRHLVRRRGQEARLRCSPMKGHSHVYWYRQLPEEGLKFMVYLQKENIIDESGMPKERFSAEFPKEGPSILRIQQVVRGDSAAYFCASSPVAGGETQYFGPGTRLLVL.